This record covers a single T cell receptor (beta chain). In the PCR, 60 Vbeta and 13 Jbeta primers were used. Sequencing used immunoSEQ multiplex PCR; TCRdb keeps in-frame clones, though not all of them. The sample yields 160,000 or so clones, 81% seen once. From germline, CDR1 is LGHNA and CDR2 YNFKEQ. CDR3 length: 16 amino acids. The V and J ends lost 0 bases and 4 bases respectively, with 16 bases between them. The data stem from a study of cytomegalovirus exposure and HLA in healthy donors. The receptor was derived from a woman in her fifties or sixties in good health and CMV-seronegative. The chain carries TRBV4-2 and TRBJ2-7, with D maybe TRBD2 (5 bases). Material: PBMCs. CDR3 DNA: TGTGCCAGCAGCCAAGAATCTTCTGGAGGCAATTACGAGCAGTACTTC. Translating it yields CASSQESSGGNYEQYF.